This record concerns one T cell receptor (beta chain) sequence. What it recognizes is unknown. This sample includes further DNA sequences coding for the same CDR3. Naive CD8 cells lacked CD45RO and underwent positive selection for CCR7, leaving out terminally differentiated effector memory CD45RA+ cells. The length of the CDR3 is 14 residues. CDR1 and CDR2 from the germline V gene are SGDLS and YYNGEE. V lost 0 bases, J lost 3 bases, and 9 bases lay in between. These data are taken from a study of shared clonotypes between healthy human individuals. General observations from the study: Shared across several donors were around 5% of the naive CD4 clonotypes. The small donor group covered limited genetic and exposure diversity.

Genomic DNA of every subset was divided equally among multiple immunoSEQ plates. The DNA input per sorted-subset replicate PCR was roughly 210 ng, corresponding to some 33,000 T cell genomes. Produced via immunoSEQ multiplex PCR; TCRdb's table is partial and in-frame only. Found here are millions of clones, about 95% of them singletons; the top ten hold 0.85% to 1.3%. The chain joins TRBV9 to TRBJ1-1; the D is unclear. The sequence came from a man younger than 30 in good health. Sequencing was done on a sample of naive CD8+ T cells sorted from blood. CDR3 nucleotides: TGTGCCAGCAGCGTAGTAGGGTCAGACACTGAAGCTTTCTTT. It codes for CASSVVGSDTEAFF.